This T cell receptor (beta chain) comes out of a study of cytomegalovirus exposure and HLA in healthy donors. CDR1 and CDR2 from the germline V gene are LGHNA and YSLEER. Unmatched junction bases numbered 11, after V lost 0 bases and J lost 5 bases. CDR3 length equals 17 residues. Primers: 60 Vbeta forward and 13 Jbeta reverse. The protocol was immunoSEQ multiplex PCR, while the TCRdb copy is restricted to in-frame clones and leaves out a portion. The sample has about 55,000 clones, approximately 71% seen once. Among the donors, all were healthy bone marrow donors. The chain uses TRBV4-3 and TRBJ1-2, with 8 bases identical to TRBD1. This clonotype was sampled from a man aged 40-55 years in good health and CMV-seropositive. Source material: PBMCs. The CDR3 sequence: CASSQDASGGTRYGYTF. In DNA, the CDR3 is TGCGCCAGCAGCCAAGACGCCTCAGGGGGCACTCGTTATGGCTACACCTTC.